This paragraph covers one T cell receptor beta chain sequence. Antigen: not known. Germline CDR1 MNHEY, CDR2 SMNVEV (reference sequence). This CDR3 spans 12 amino acids. Trimming left V 6 bases short and J 3 bases short, with 9 bases between. Stated time point: week 5, during vaccination. The study gave 300 ug of mutant IDH1 20-mer peptide per vaccine dose, with topical imiquimod. TCRdb's copy holds only in-frame clones and misses some; the assay was immunoSEQ multiplex PCR. This sample yields about 36,000 clones, of which more than 80% are seen a single time; 9% to 13% belongs to the top ten. This record belongs to a study of a mutant IDH1 vaccine in newly diagnosed glioma.

The chain links TRBV27 to TRBJ2-7; D perhaps matches TRBD2 (5 bases). The specimen was PBMCs, collected from a glioma patient whose treatment included an IDH1 peptide vaccine. The sequence derives from a man aged 45-65 years with glioma. CDR3 amino acids: CASSGDLYEQYF. The CDR3 DNA reads TGTGCCAGCAGCGGGGATCTCTACGAGCAGTACTTC.